The entry that follows covers one T cell receptor (beta chain) sequence. The sample belongs to a study of T cell responses to AZD1222 COVID-19 vaccine. TCRdb's table, derived via immunoSEQ multiplex PCR, lists solely in-frame clones and lacks some. The sample lists 65,000 to 100,000 clones, around nine tenths seen once, with less than 9% in the top ten. The CDR3 runs to 18 residues. The ends lost 5 bases at V and 1 base at J; junction bases unmatched: 6. The germline CDR1 and CDR2 sequences are SNHLY and FYNNEI. The TCR was taken from an adult who received the AZD1222 COVID-19 vaccine. The chain has TRBV2 and TRBJ2-6; 12 positions agree with TRBD1. This specimen consisted of peripheral blood, obtained 28 days after the second AZD1222 dose. The CDR3 spells CASSRGTGGPSGANVLTF. The CDR3 DNA follows: TGTGCCAGCAGTCGGGGGACAGGGGGCCCATCTGGGGCCAACGTCCTGACTTTC.